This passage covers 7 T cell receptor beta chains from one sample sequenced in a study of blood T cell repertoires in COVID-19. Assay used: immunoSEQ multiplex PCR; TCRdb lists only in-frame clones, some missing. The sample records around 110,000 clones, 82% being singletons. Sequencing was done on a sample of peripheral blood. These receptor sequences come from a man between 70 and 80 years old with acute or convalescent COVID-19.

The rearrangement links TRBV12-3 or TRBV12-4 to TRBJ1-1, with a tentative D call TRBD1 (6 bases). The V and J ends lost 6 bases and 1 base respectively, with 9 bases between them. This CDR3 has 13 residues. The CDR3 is CASRGQPNTEAFF. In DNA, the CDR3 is TGTGCCAGCAGGGGACAACCGAACACTGAAGCTTTCTTT.

This CDR3 is CASSQDGISRGGTQYF. CDR3 nucleotides: TGTGCCAGCAGCCAAGACGGCATCTCGAGAGGGGGGACCCAGTACTTC. The chain employs TRBV4-2 and TRBJ2-5; D possibly corresponds to TRBD1 (6 bases). The CDR3 spans 16 residues. Germline V gene data show CDR1 as LGHNA and CDR2 as YNFKEQ. V lost 0 bases and J lost 7, with 18 bases in between.

CDR3 nucleotide sequence: TGCGCCAGCAGACGAGAGGGACAGGGCTATAGGGGCTACACCTTC. It yields the protein CASRREGQGYRGYTF. J is TRBJ1-2 and V is TRBV4-1, with 9 nucleotides matching TRBD1. V lost 6 bases, J lost 8 bases, and 13 bases stayed unmatched. The CDR3 extends over 15 amino acids. Germline V gives CDR1 MGHRA, CDR2 YSYEKL.

DNA of the CDR3: TGTGCCAGCAGCTTAGTTGGTGCAGGCTCCTACAATGAGCAGTTCTTC. This encodes CASSLVGAGSYNEQFF. The V call is TRBV7-2, the J call TRBJ2-1; D unclear. V lost 1 base to trimming and J lost 0 bases, with 10 bases between them. The CDR3 extends over 16 amino acids. Germline V gives CDR1 SGHTA, CDR2 FQGNSA.

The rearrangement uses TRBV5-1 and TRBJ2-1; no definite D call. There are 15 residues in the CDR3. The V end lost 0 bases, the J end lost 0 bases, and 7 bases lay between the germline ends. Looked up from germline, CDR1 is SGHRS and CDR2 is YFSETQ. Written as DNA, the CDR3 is TGCGCCAGCAGCTTGGGCCAGGTCTCCTACAATGAGCAGTTCTTC. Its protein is CASSLGQVSYNEQFF. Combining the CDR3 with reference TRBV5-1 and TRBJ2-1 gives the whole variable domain KAGVTQTPRYLIKTRGQQVTLSCSPISGHRSVSWYQQTPGQGLQFLFEYFSETQRNKGNFPGRFSGRQFSNSRSEMNVSTLELGDSALYLCASSLGQVSYNEQFFGPGTRLTVL.

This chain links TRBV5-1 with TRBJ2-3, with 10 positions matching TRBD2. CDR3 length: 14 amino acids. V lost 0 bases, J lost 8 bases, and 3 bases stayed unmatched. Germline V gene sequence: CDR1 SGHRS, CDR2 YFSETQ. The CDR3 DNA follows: TGCGCCAGCAGCTTGGAGACTAGCGGGCGTACGCAGTATTTT. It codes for CASSLETSGRTQYF.

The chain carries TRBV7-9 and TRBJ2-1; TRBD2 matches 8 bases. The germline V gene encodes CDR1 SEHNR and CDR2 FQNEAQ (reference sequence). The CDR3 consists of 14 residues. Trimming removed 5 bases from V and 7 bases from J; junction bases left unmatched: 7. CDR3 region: CASSTGGRANEQFF. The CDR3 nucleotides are TGTGCCAGCAGCACGGGAGGGCGGGCAAATGAGCAGTTCTTC.